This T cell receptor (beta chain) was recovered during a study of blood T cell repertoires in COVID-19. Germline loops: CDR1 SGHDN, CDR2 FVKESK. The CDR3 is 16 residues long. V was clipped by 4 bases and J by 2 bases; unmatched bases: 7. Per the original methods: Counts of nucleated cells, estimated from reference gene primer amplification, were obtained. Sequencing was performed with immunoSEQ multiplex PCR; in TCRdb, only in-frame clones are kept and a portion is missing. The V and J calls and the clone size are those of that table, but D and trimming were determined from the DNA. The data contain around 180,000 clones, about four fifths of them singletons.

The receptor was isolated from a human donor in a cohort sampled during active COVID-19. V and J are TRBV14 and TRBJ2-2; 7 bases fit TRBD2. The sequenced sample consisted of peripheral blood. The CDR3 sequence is CASSLRERGNTGELFF. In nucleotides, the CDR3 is TGTGCCAGCAGCCTCAGGGAGCGGGGAAACACCGGGGAGCTGTTTTTT.